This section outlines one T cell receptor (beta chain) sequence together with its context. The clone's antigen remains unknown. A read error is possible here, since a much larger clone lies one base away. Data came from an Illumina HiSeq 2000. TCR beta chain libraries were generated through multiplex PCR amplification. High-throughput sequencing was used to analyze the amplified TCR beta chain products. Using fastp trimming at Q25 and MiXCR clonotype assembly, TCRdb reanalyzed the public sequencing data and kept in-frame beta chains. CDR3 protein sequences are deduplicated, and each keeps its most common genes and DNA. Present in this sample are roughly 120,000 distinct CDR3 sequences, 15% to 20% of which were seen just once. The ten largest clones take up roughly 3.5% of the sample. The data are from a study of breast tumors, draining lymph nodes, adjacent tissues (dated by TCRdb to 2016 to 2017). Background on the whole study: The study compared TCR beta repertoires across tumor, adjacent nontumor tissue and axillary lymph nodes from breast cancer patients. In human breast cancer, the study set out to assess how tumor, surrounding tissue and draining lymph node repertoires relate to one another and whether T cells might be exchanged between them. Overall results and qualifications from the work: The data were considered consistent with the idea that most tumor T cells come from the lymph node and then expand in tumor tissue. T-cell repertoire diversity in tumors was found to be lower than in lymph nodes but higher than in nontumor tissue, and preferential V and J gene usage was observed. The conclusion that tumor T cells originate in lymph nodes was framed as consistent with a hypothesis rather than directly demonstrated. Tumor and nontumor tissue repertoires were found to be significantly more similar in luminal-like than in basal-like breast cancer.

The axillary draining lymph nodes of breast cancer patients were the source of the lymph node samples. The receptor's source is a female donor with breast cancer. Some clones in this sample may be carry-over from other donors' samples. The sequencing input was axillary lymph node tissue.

This receptor has the CDR3 CASSYRTGRTYEQYF. The DNA sequence is TGTGCCAGCAGCTACAGGACAGGGAGGACCTACGAGCAGTACTTC. The receptor chain draws on TRBV6-2 or TRBV6-3 and TRBJ2-7; TRBD1 agrees with 8 junctional bases. The germline V and J ends show losses of 6 bases and 2 bases respectively, and no gene match explains 9 bases of the junction. Inclusive of the bounding cysteine and phenylalanine, the CDR3 is 15 residues long. Only CDR3 DNA is held: 45 bases, read in frame from base 1. The germline V gene provides CDR1 MNHEY and CDR2 SVGEGT.